The entry that follows covers one T cell receptor (beta chain) sequence. Its antigen remains unidentified. Method: immunoSEQ multiplex PCR; TCRdb's copy keeps in-frame clones and lacks some. This sample yields roughly 180,000 clones, of which 80% to 90% are seen a single time; more than 0.4% belongs to the top ten. The data were obtained in a study of T cell responses to AZD1222 COVID-19 vaccine. Study-level background: Pooled samples include second doses given at about 4 or 12 weeks. Study conclusions and caveats: Donors skewed white British and female; clonal diversity was possibly underestimated.

Sample: peripheral blood, taken on day 0 of AZD1222 vaccination. This receptor was identified in an adult in good health.

This CDR3 reads CASSLLLDTQYF. The CDR3 DNA follows: TGTGCCAGCTCCCTCCTTCTGGATACGCAGTATTTT. The chain employs TRBV28 and TRBJ2-3; no reliable D call. CDR3 length: 12 residues. Germline CDR1 is MDHEN and CDR2 is SYDVKM. The germline V and J ends were trimmed by 8 bases and 6 bases, with 12 bases remaining between them. Combining the CDR3 with reference TRBV28 and TRBJ2-3 gives the whole variable domain DVKVTQSSRYLVKRTGEKVFLECVQDMDHENMFWYRQDPGLGLRLIYFSYDVKMKEKGDIPEGYSVSREKKERFSLILESASTNQTSMYLCASSLLLDTQYFGPGTRLTVL.